This entry features one T cell receptor beta chain sequence. The junction and the germline gene differ at one end; a read error may be behind it. A quantity of about 0.5 to 1 ug RNA underwent reverse transcription using random hexamers. By means of immunoSEQ multiplex PCR, TCR beta CDR3 spanning 54 Vbeta and 13 Jbeta underwent amplification. Each CDR3 protein gets one entry after TCRdb re-called the immunoSEQ multiplex PCR reads with MiXCR. The sample has some 150,000 distinct CDR3 sequences, over 85% seen once; the top ten hold just over 0.2%. This CDR3 is 15 amino acids long. Germline loops: CDR1 SGHDN, CDR2 FVKESK. This sample is part of a study of CD8 T cells in Susac syndrome.

Sequencing input: CD8+ T cells from PBMCs. The rearrangement joins TRBV14 to TRBJ1-1; a weak D match, TRBD1 (5 bases). The clonotype originates from a human donor with multiple sclerosis. The DNA of the CDR3 is TGTGCCAGCAGCCTTATAGGGACGGGAAGCACTAAAGCTTTCTTT. Amino acids: CASSLIGTGSTKAFF. The full variable domain, with the rest looked up from reference TRBV14 and TRBJ1-1, is EAGVTQFPSHSVIEKGQTVTLRCDPISGHDNLYWYRRVMGKEIKFLLHFVKESKQDESGMPNNRFLAERTGGTYSTLKVQPAELEDSGVYFCASSLIGTGSTKAFFGQGTRLTVV.